Reported below is one T cell receptor (beta chain). This receptor's antigen is unknown. No base qualities exist here, and no much larger clone lies one base off it. Using the deep immunoSEQ assay, TCR CDR3 regions were amplified from genomic DNA by multiplex PCR. For each cell subset, the extracted genomic DNA was distributed evenly across all wells of several immunoSEQ 96-well plates, and each plate served as one replicate. Each replicate PCR for sorted subsets received 200 ng genomic DNA, equal to about 30,000 T cell genomes. The purified libraries were quantified using a Qubit 3.0 fluorometer, sized with a Bioanalyzer 2100, and then quantified again using the KAPA Library Quantification kit. A separate single-read 150-cycle Illumina NextSeq 550 flow cell was used to sequence each immunoSEQ 96-well plate. The paper's data handling went like this. Because only junctional sequences without quality scores were contained in the immunoSEQ output, filtering matching that applied to full-length reads could not be performed. Sequences were annotated with PyIR, a Python wrapper for IgBLAST v1.9, and V/J genes and CDR3 were assigned using IMGT germline references. Any read was removed if the V/J assignment was weak (E-value above 1e-6), the CDR3 was missing, or the read contained stop codons, out-of-frame junctions, or ambiguous translated residues. V3J clonotypes were defined as sequences sharing an identical inferred V gene, J gene, and CDR3 amino acid sequence. Percentage overlap between repertoires was calculated by dividing the number of shared unique clonotypes by the size of the smaller repertoire. Three approaches were used to assess repertoire richness: RTK rarefaction, the Chao1 estimator, and Recon v2.1 estimates of unobserved clonotypes. Generation probabilities were computed with OLGA for all TCRbeta clonotypes obtained by the gDNA method from four donors. As stored in TCRdb, this immuneACCESS dataset retains in-frame rearrangements with V and J assigned. A fraction of the clones does not appear; measured against another copy, unresolved V genes explain less than half of the discrepancy, and the remainder lacks a known reason. V, J and clone size are taken as reported in that table, and D and trimming were inferred from the DNA itself. Present in this sample are a few million clones, approximately 90% of which were seen just once. Around 0.14% of the sample is held by the ten biggest clonotypes.

Healthy HIV-negative adults with no recently reported acute infections or vaccinations were included as donors. Every donor was a Caucasian adult residing in Nashville, Tennessee, USA. CD4+ T cells were enriched by magnetic negative selection; naive cells were then positively selected on CD45RA, and the negative fraction formed the memory subset. After blood collection by leukapheresis, PBMCs were isolated using Ficoll-Histopaque density gradient centrifugation and then cryopreserved in the vapor phase of liquid nitrogen. Analytical flow cytometry was used to check the purity and quantity of every magnetically sorted T cell population. Genomic DNA was isolated from every sorted fraction and measured by UV absorbance on a Nanodrop 2000c. This entry is derived from a study of shared clonotypes between healthy human individuals (dated by TCRdb to the early 2020s). With respect to the entire study: A couple of women and a few men aged 18 to 49 years were included in the cohort. Libraries were prepared and TCR repertoires were sequenced by different laboratories using diverse techniques, in order to increase sequencing depth and limit assay-specific biases. Blood TCR repertoires of five healthy adults were deeply sequenced to estimate repertoire size and the extent of clonotype sharing between individuals. Per donor, leukapheresis produced somewhere between about 0.94 and 9 billion PBMCs. Per donor, three plates each were used for CD4 naive and CD4 memory, two for CD8 naive, and one for CD8 memory.

Broader findings and caveats from the paper: Naive subsets generally had larger estimated clonotype richness than memory subsets. Based on pairwise subsampling, the degree of clonotype sharing among donors was expected to be affected by sequencing depth. When a handful of donors were compared, the shared fraction of clonotypes was 5% to 6.5% for naive CD4, more than 3% for naive CD8, 2% to 2.5% for memory CD4, and 0.3% to 0.5% for memory CD8. Because the study included a small number of donors, the genetic and exposure-history diversity represented was limited. Higher generation probabilities were observed for clonotypes shared by all four sorted-subset donors than for non-shared clonotypes. Incomplete sequencing was indicated by rarefaction of sorted-subset datasets, despite the large sequencing depth. Sampling was limited to blood, and TCR repertoires in tissue likely differ from TCR repertoires in blood.

CDR3 length: 15 amino acids, cysteine to phenylalanine. Of the read, only the CDR3 DNA is kept; its 45 bases are in frame from base 1. The chain is assembled from TRBV21-1 and TRBJ2-7; the DNA was not compared with TRBD1, the D call given in the table. TRBV21-1 is noted as a pseudogene. Sequenced sample: naive CD4+ T cells sorted from blood. Explained via the paper, the cell subset or site label denotes: CD45RA+ positively selected. This sequence originates from a man between 18 and 29 years old in good health. The CDR3 loop reads CASSKARGRVFEQYF. In nucleotide form, the sequence is TGTGCCAGCAGCAAAGCAAGGGGGCGAGTATTCGAGCAGTACTTC.